This T cell receptor beta chain derives from a study of long-term antiretroviral therapy in people with HIV. Survey-level resolution applied to immunoSEQ assay v3.0. The data were produced by immunoSEQ multiplex PCR, yet TCRdb's version contains in-frame clones alone and is incomplete. Of about 29,000 clones in the sample, 95% are singletons; the top ten hold 8% to 10%. After removal of 5 bases from V and 8 bases from J, the junction contained 11 bases not matched to a gene. The CDR3 covers 17 residues. The V gene's germline CDR1 is SGHTA and CDR2 FQGNSA. Inclusion required at least two post-ART and at least one pre-ART PBMC samples. HIV-positive participants were all treated in the United States.

This clonotype was sampled from a man in his thirties or forties with HIV. The rearrangement joins TRBV7-2 to TRBJ2-1; 14 bases are a match to TRBD2. This specimen consisted of unsorted PBMCs, obtained 5.3 years after starting antiretroviral therapy. CDR3 sequence reads: CASSPAGTSGSDHEQFF. Written as DNA, the CDR3 is TGTGCCAGCAGCCCAGCCGGGACTAGCGGGAGCGATCATGAGCAGTTCTTC.